The present entry profiles one T cell receptor beta chain with its context. What it recognizes is unknown. Random hexamers served to reverse transcribe about 0.5 to 1 ug RNA. An immunoSEQ multiplex PCR generated amplified TCR beta CDR3 products spanning 54 Vbeta and 13 Jbeta. A single record per CDR3 protein comes from TCRdb applying MiXCR to the immunoSEQ multiplex PCR reads. This sample has under 200,000 distinct CDR3 sequences; 90% to 97% occur once, and the top ten carry about 0.13%. Germline V gene data show CDR1 as MDHEN and CDR2 as SYDVKM. CDR3 length: 16 amino acids. The trim removed 7 bases at V and 5 bases at J, leaving 12 bases unmatched. The record originates from a study of CD8 T cells in Susac syndrome. Background on the study: Roughly eight of the sequenced Susac syndrome patients were in remission, and roughly six had active disease. Whole-study results and caveats: In Susac syndrome, CD4+ T cell repertoires lacked any clonal expansion.

Specimen: CD4+ T cells from PBMCs. The sequence came from a human donor with Susac syndrome. The genes are TRBV28 and TRBJ2-1; the match to TRBD2 covers 9 bases. CDR3 loop: CASNDQTSGINNEQFF. The DNA for the CDR3 is TGTGCCAGCAACGATCAGACTAGCGGCATAAACAATGAGCAGTTCTTC. Based on the CDR3 plus reference TRBV28 and TRBJ2-1, the full variable domain is DVKVTQSSRYLVKRTGEKVFLECVQDMDHENMFWYRQDPGLGLRLIYFSYDVKMKEKGDIPEGYSVSREKKERFSLILESASTNQTSMYLCASNDQTSGINNEQFFGPGTRLTVL.